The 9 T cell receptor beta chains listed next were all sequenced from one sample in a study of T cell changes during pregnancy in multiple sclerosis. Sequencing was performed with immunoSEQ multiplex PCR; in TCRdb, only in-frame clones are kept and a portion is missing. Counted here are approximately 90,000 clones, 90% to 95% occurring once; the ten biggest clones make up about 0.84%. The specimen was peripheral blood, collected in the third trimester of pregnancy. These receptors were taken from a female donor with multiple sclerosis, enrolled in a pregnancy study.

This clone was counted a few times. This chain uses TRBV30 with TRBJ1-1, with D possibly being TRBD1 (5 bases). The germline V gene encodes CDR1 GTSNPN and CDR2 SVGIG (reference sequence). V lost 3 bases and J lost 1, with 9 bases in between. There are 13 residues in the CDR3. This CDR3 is CAWSLTGNTEAFF. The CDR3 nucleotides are TGTGCCTGGAGCCTTACAGGGAACACTGAAGCTTTCTTT.

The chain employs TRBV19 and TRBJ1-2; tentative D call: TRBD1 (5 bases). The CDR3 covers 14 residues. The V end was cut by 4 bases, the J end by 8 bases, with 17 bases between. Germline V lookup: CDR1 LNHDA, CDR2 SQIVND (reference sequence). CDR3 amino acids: CASSTGGTAKGYTF. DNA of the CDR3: TGTGCCAGTAGTACCGGCGGGACGGCGAAAGGCTACACCTTC.

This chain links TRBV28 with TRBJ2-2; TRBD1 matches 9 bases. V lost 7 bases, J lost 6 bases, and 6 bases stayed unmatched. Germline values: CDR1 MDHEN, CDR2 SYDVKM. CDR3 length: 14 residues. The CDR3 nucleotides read TGTGCCAGCACCGGACAGGGGATGGCCGGGGAGCTGTTTTTT. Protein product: CASTGQGMAGELFF. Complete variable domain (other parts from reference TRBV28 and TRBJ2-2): DVKVTQSSRYLVKRTGEKVFLECVQDMDHENMFWYRQDPGLGLRLIYFSYDVKMKEKGDIPEGYSVSREKKERFSLILESASTNQTSMYLCASTGQGMAGELFFGEGSRLTVL.

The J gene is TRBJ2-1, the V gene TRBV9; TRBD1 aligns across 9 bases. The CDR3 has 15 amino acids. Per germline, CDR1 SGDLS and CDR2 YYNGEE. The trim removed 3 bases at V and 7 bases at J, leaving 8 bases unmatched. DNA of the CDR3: TGTGCCAGCAGCGCCCCTTGGACAGGGGTGAATGAGCAGTTCTTC. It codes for CASSAPWTGVNEQFF.

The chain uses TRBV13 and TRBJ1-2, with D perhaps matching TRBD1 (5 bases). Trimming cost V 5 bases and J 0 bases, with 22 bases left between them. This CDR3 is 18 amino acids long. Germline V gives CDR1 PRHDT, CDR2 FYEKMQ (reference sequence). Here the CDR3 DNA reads TGTGCCAGCAGCCCCCCCGGCTGGGGGGAGGAAGCTAACTATGGCTACACCTTC. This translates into CASSPPGWGEEANYGYTF.

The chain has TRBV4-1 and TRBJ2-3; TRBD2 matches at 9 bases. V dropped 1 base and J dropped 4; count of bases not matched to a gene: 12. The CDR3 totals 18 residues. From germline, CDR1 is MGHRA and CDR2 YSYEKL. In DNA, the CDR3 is TGCGCCAGCAGCCAAGTCGTGAGCGGGAGGAGTCGGCCAGATACGCAGTATTTT. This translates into CASSQVVSGRSRPDTQYF.

The CDR3 region has the DNA TGTGCCAGTGATAGCGGGAGGGCCGTCGAGCAGTACTTC. It translates to CASDSGRAVEQYF. J is TRBJ2-7 and V is TRBV28, with 11 bases matching TRBD2. After removal of 9 bases from V and 6 bases from J, the junction contained 7 bases not matched to a gene. In germline, CDR1 is MDHEN, CDR2 SYDVKM. The CDR3 runs 13 residues.

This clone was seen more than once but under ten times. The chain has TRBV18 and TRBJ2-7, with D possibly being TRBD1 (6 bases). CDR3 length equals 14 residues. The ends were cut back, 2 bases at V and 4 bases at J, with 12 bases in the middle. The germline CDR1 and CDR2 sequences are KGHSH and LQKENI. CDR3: CASSPSGDNYEQYF. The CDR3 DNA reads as TGTGCCAGCTCACCATCCGGGGACAATTACGAGCAGTACTTC.

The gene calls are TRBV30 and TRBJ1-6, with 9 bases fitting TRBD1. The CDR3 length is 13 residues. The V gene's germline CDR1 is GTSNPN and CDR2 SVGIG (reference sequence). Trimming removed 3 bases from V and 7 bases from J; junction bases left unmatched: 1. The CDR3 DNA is TGTGCCTGGAGGGACAGGGGAAATTCACCCCTCCACTTT. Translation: CAWRDRGNSPLHF.